What follows are 32 T cell receptor beta chains derived from one specimen sequenced in a study of identical twins. TCRdb ran MiXCR on the 5' RACE reads and lists one entry per CDR3 protein. The sample shows around 450,000 distinct CDR3 sequences, 14% of them seen only once. These data also formed part of another study, on yellow fever vaccine responses in identical twins.

The sample comprised CD4+ T cells sorted from blood. Receptor source: a woman under 30 in good health.

This clonotype was observed many times. This sequence joins TRBV2 and TRBJ2-7; no clear D. V was cut by 2 bases and J by 2 bases, with 7 bases left in between. The V gene's germline CDR1 is SNHLY and CDR2 FYNNEI. This CDR3 is built from 13 residues. The CDR3 nucleotides are TGTGCCAGCAGTGAAAGAGTAACCTACGAGCAGTACTTC. It encodes CASSERVTYEQYF.

The V and J genes are TRBV5-1 and TRBJ2-1; 10 positions agree with TRBD2. The CDR3 runs 16 residues. V dropped 6 bases and J dropped 0; count of bases not matched to a gene: 6. Germline lookup yields CDR1 SGHRS and CDR2 YFSETQ. CDR3 coding DNA: TGCGCCAGCAACCGAGCGGGGGGGAGCTCCTACAATGAGCAGTTCTTC. It specifies CASNRAGGSSYNEQFF.

This clonotype was seen at least ten times. The J gene is TRBJ2-7, the V gene TRBV7-9; D call uncertain. The CDR3 extends over 12 amino acids. V lost 2 bases, J lost 0 bases, and 2 bases lay in between. Looked up from germline, CDR1 is SEHNR and CDR2 is FQNEAQ (reference sequence). The CDR3 DNA sequence: TGTGCCAGCAGCTTACCCTCCTACGAGCAGTACTTC. Translated, it gives CASSLPSYEQYF.

The CDR3 sequence: CASSQGVEEAFF. CDR3 DNA: TGTGCCAGCAGCCAAGGTGTAGAGGAAGCTTTCTTT. V usage is TRBV4-2 and J usage is TRBJ1-1; D is unresolved. Trimming pared 1 base from V and 8 bases from J, leaving 8 bases between. The CDR3 is made up of 12 amino acids. Germline lookup yields CDR1 LGHNA and CDR2 YNFKEQ.

A few counts support this clonotype. This chain joins TRBV29-1 and TRBJ2-5, with D uncertain. The V gene's germline CDR1 is SQVTM and CDR2 ANQGSEA. Trimming pared 3 bases from V and 7 bases from J, leaving 18 bases between. The CDR3 extends over 14 amino acids. Here the CDR3 reads CSVDNLSGVGTQYF. CDR3 DNA sequence: TGCAGCGTTGATAATTTGTCAGGTGTGGGGACCCAGTACTTC.

The chain is built from TRBV12-3 or TRBV12-4 and TRBJ2-5; 11 positions match TRBD2. J was trimmed by 5 bases and V by 1 base; bases with no gene match: 6. The CDR3 runs to 16 residues. This CDR3 is CASSLVASGGRETQYF. The CDR3 coding sequence is TGTGCCAGCAGTTTAGTGGCTAGCGGGGGGAGGGAGACCCAGTACTTC.

The CDR3 nucleotides are TGTGCCAGCAGCTTACCGGAAGGCGGCTACACCTTC. This codes for CASSLPEGGYTF. The chain joins TRBV5-6 to TRBJ1-2; D unresolved. The CDR3 extends over 12 amino acids. V was cut by 2 bases and J by 8 bases, with 10 bases left in between. Germline CDR1 SGHDT, CDR2 YYEEEE. The complete variable domain, with remaining parts taken from reference TRBV5-6 and TRBJ1-2, reads DAGVTQSPTHLIKTRGQQVTLRCSPKSGHDTVSWYQQALGQGPQFIFQYYEEEERQRGNFPDRFSGHQFPNYSSELNVNALLLGDSALYLCASSLPEGGYTFGSGTRLTVV.

V usage is TRBV6-2 or TRBV6-3 and J usage is TRBJ1-1, with D unresolved. This CDR3 is built from 13 residues. Germline V CDR1 and CDR2: MNHEY, SVGEGT. V lost 6 bases and J 0 bases, leaving 8 bases between the germline ends. This chain's CDR3 is CASRRDMNTEAFF. The CDR3 DNA follows: TGTGCCAGCAGGAGGGATATGAACACTGAAGCTTTCTTT.

The CDR3 is CASEKGNYGYTF. Here the CDR3 DNA reads TGTGCCAGCGAGAAGGGGAACTATGGCTACACCTTC. This sequence joins TRBV7-2 and TRBJ1-2; TRBD1 is a possible D gene (5 bases). V was pared by 8 bases and J by 2 bases, with 9 bases between. This CDR3 contains 12 residues. Germline V lookup: CDR1 SGHTA, CDR2 FQGNSA.

In its sample, this clonotype was seen a few times. CDR3 sequence reads: CAISDPGVTYEQYF. The CDR3, as DNA: TGTGCCATCAGTGATCCAGGGGTCACCTACGAGCAGTACTTC. The chain couples TRBV10-3 to TRBJ2-7; possibly TRBD1 for D (6 bases). CDR3 length: 14 amino acids. Germline CDR1 and CDR2: ENHRY and SYGVKD. Trimming removed 3 bases from V and 2 bases from J, with 11 bases in between.

The chain combines TRBV6-5 with TRBJ2-7; D may be TRBD2 (7 bases). From germline, CDR1 is MNHEY and CDR2 SVGAGI. This CDR3 contains 15 residues. The V gene lost 0 bases and the J gene lost 2 bases, with 11 bases spanning the gap. The CDR3: CASSYSKGGAYEQYF. The CDR3 DNA reads as TGTGCCAGCAGTTACTCGAAAGGGGGGGCCTACGAGCAGTACTTC.

The chain carries TRBV7-8 and TRBJ2-3; TRBD1 agrees at 8 bases. CDR3 size: 17 residues. V gave up 1 base and J gave up 7 bases; unmatched junction bases: 13. Per the germline V gene, CDR1 is SGHVS and CDR2 is FQNEAQ. In nucleotides, the CDR3 is TGTGCCAGCAGCTTAGGGGGGACAGGTGGCACGATAAATACGCAGTATTTT. It yields the protein CASSLGGTGGTINTQYF.

This clonotype was counted ten times or more. The chain combines TRBV5-1 with TRBJ1-4, with D possibly being TRBD1 (6 bases). Trimming stripped 0 bases from V and 5 bases from J, with 11 bases between. In germline, CDR1 is SGHRS, CDR2 YFSETQ. There are 15 residues in the CDR3. The CDR3 is CASSLAGTRNEKLFF. The CDR3 region has the DNA TGCGCCAGCAGCTTGGCCGGGACAAGAAATGAAAAACTGTTTTTT. The whole variable domain, filled in from reference TRBV5-1 and TRBJ1-4, reads KAGVTQTPRYLIKTRGQQVTLSCSPISGHRSVSWYQQTPGQGLQFLFEYFSETQRNKGNFPGRFSGRQFSNSRSEMNVSTLELGDSALYLCASSLAGTRNEKLFFGSGTQLSVL.

The rearrangement uses TRBV12-3 or TRBV12-4 and TRBJ2-7, with a possible D match to TRBD1 (6 bases). The CDR3 is 14 residues long. Deletions cut 6 bases from V and 4 bases from J, with 16 bases between. The CDR3 is CASRHHGTQYEQYF. The CDR3, as DNA: TGTGCCAGCAGACACCATGGGACACAATACGAGCAGTACTTC.

The chain is built from TRBV6-1 and TRBJ1-1; no definite D call. With 4 bases removed from V and 5 bases from J, the gap between germline ends came to 11 bases. The CDR3 length is 13 residues. Per the germline V gene, CDR1 is MNHNS and CDR2 is SASEGT. The chain's CDR3 is CASSGQVRTEAFF. The CDR3 nucleotides are TGTGCCAGCAGTGGTCAGGTTCGTACTGAAGCTTTCTTT.

This clonotype showed up just a few times. The V call is TRBV7-2, the J call TRBJ1-5; D is possibly TRBD1 (6 bases). The germline gives CDR1 SGHTA, CDR2 FQGNSA. The V gene lost 5 bases and the J gene lost 2 bases, with 10 bases spanning the gap. CDR3 length: 14 residues. Here the CDR3 reads CASSAGAGNQPQHF. As DNA, the CDR3 is TGTGCCAGCAGCGCAGGGGCGGGCAATCAGCCCCAGCATTTT.

This clonotype was observed a handful of times. The chain links TRBV4-3 to TRBJ2-7; 8 nucleotides align to TRBD2. V was pared by 2 bases and J by 5 bases, with 17 bases of the junction left unmatched. The CDR3 totals 18 residues. Germline lookup yields CDR1 LGHNA and CDR2 YSLEER. This CDR3 reads CASSQFPPRSGSIDEQYF. The CDR3 coding sequence is TGCGCCAGCAGCCAATTCCCCCCCCGCAGCGGGAGTATCGACGAGCAGTACTTC.

This clonotype was observed once. This rearrangement joins TRBV20-1 to TRBJ2-3; a weak D match, TRBD2 (6 bases). CDR1 DFQATT and CDR2 SNEGSKA come from the germline V gene (reference sequence). V shed 5 bases and J shed 0 bases, with 12 bases lying between them. CDR3 length: 14 amino acids. In DNA form, the CDR3 reads TGCAGTGCTGTTAGCGGAGCTAGCACAGATACGCAGTATTTT. It specifies CSAVSGASTDTQYF.

This clonotype was found a few times. The chain has TRBV5-6 and TRBJ2-1; D gene ambiguous. V lost 3 bases and J lost 15, with 19 bases in between. This CDR3 has 13 residues. Germline V lookup: CDR1 SGHDT, CDR2 YYEEEE. DNA of the CDR3: TGTGCCAGCAGCTCACTTTCTACGCCTAGTCGGTTCTTC. It translates to CASSSLSTPSRFF.

Note on this clonotype: A junction boundary mismatches the germline segment, possibly from a read error. The chain carries TRBV12-3 or TRBV12-4 and TRBJ1-3; D perhaps matches TRBD1 (5 bases). CDR3 length: 15 amino acids. Here the CDR3 DNA reads TGTGCCAGCAGTTCCTCAGGGAACTCTGAAAACACCATATATTTT. Translating it yields CASSSSGNSENTIYF.

The chain employs TRBV20-1 and TRBJ2-3, with 7 nucleotides matching TRBD2. The CDR3 totals 15 residues. The V gene end was trimmed by 5 bases and the J gene end by 0 bases; junction bases not matched to a gene: 8. Germline V lookup: CDR1 DFQATT, CDR2 SNEGSKA (reference sequence). This chain's CDR3 is CSASRDYSSTDTQYF. The CDR3 bases are TGCAGTGCTTCCCGGGACTACTCTAGCACAGATACGCAGTATTTT.

The V gene is TRBV28, the J gene TRBJ2-3; D is unresolved. Trimming pared 3 bases from V and 4 bases from J, leaving 8 bases between. Germline V gene data show CDR1 as MDHEN and CDR2 as SYDVKM. This CDR3 comprises 13 residues. The CDR3 loop reads CASSFPDPDTQYF. The CDR3 coding sequence is TGTGCCAGCAGTTTTCCGGACCCAGATACGCAGTATTTT. The complete variable domain, with remaining parts taken from reference TRBV28 and TRBJ2-3, reads DVKVTQSSRYLVKRTGEKVFLECVQDMDHENMFWYRQDPGLGLRLIYFSYDVKMKEKGDIPEGYSVSREKKERFSLILESASTNQTSMYLCASSFPDPDTQYFGPGTRLTVL.

The chain links TRBV28 to TRBJ2-7, with 7 bases matching TRBD1. The CDR3 is 14 amino acids. The V gene end was trimmed by 6 bases and the J gene end by 4 bases; junction bases not matched to a gene: 9. The germline gives CDR1 MDHEN, CDR2 SYDVKM. CDR3 amino acids: CASRRQGVEYEQYF. The CDR3 nucleotides are TGTGCCAGCAGACGACAGGGCGTAGAGTACGAGCAGTACTTC.

Many counts were recorded for this clonotype. This rearrangement joins TRBV28 to TRBJ2-5, with D perhaps TRBD2 (6 bases). Germline V CDR1 and CDR2: MDHEN, SYDVKM. Trimming cost V 6 bases and J 4 bases, with 18 bases left between them. The CDR3 has 15 amino acids. The CDR3: CASSSVWGDIETQYF. The CDR3 region has the DNA TGTGCCAGCAGCTCAGTATGGGGGGATATAGAGACCCAGTACTTC.

V and J are TRBV5-1 and TRBJ1-1, with 7 bases matching TRBD1. Germline V gives CDR1 SGHRS, CDR2 YFSETQ. Trimming took 4 bases from V and 1 from J; bases not matched to a gene: 7. The CDR3 runs 15 residues. For the CDR3, the DNA is TGCGCCAGCAGCCAGAACAGGGGCCCGAACACTGAAGCTTTCTTT. This codes for CASSQNRGPNTEAFF.

This clonotype was counted at least ten times. V and J are TRBV12-3 or TRBV12-4 and TRBJ2-1; perhaps TRBD1 as D (5 bases). CDR3 length equals 12 residues. The ends were cut back, 5 bases at V and 9 bases at J, with 11 bases in the middle. The CDR3 DNA reads TGTGCCAGCAGTGTACAGGTCCTTGAGCAGTTCTTC. The encoded protein is CASSVQVLEQFF.

The table lists this clonotype with many counts. The chain joins TRBV28 to TRBJ2-4, with 12 positions matching TRBD1. The CDR3 is 18 amino acids. CDR1 MDHEN and CDR2 SYDVKM come from the germline V gene. V lost 3 bases to trimming and J lost 2 bases; unmatched junction nucleotides: 8. The CDR3 loop reads CASSFWDRGRVSKNIQYF. Here the CDR3 DNA reads TGTGCCAGCAGTTTCTGGGACAGGGGGCGCGTGTCCAAAAACATTCAGTACTTC.

The V and J genes are TRBV3-1 and TRBJ2-5; D is possibly TRBD1 (6 bases). V dropped 3 bases and J dropped 4 bases, with 18 bases sitting between them. CDR1 and CDR2 from the germline V gene are LGHDT and YNNKEL (reference sequence). The CDR3 consists of 16 residues. Here the CDR3 reads CASSQGLGGQGETQYF. CDR3 in DNA: TGTGCCAGCAGCCAGGGGCTTGGGGGCCAGGGAGAGACCCAGTACTTC.

The chain joins TRBV4-3 to TRBJ2-7; 10 bases agree with TRBD2. Germline values: CDR1 LGHNA, CDR2 YSLEER. This CDR3 is 15 amino acids long. Trimming removed 2 bases from V and 5 bases from J; junction bases left unmatched: 6. The chain's CDR3 is CASSQMLAGVNEQYF. The CDR3 DNA sequence: TGCGCCAGCAGCCAAATGCTAGCGGGAGTCAACGAGCAGTACTTC.

The rearrangement joins TRBV20-1 to TRBJ2-6, with TRBD1 identical over 8 bases. Trimming at V came to 6 bases and at J to 0 bases, leaving 7 bases not matched to a gene. The CDR3 totals 16 residues. Germline values: CDR1 DFQATT, CDR2 SNEGSKA (reference sequence). The CDR3 coding sequence is TGCAGTGCCAGGGACAGGCGCAGCTCTGGGGCCAACGTCCTGACTTTC. Translation gives CSARDRRSSGANVLTF.

The chain carries TRBV2 and TRBJ2-2; D is perhaps TRBD1 (5 bases). The CDR3 is 15 amino acids. V was clipped by 2 bases and J by 4 bases, with 11 bases between them. Looked up from germline, CDR1 is SNHLY and CDR2 is FYNNEI. CDR3 residues: CASSETGPLTGELFF. The CDR3 coding sequence is TGTGCCAGCAGTGAAACAGGTCCCCTCACCGGGGAGCTGTTTTTT.

The genes are TRBV20-1 and TRBJ1-5; unclear D gene. The V gene lost 3 bases and the J gene lost 7 bases, with 10 bases spanning the gap. The CDR3 is 12 residues long. Looked up from germline, CDR1 is DFQATT and CDR2 is SNEGSKA (reference sequence). The CDR3: CSASFPGQPQHF. The DNA of the CDR3 is TGCAGTGCTAGTTTCCCTGGCCAGCCCCAGCATTTT.